This entry is about one T cell receptor beta chain. Its antigen is as yet unknown. Produced via immunoSEQ multiplex PCR; TCRdb's table is partial and in-frame only. The sample contains roughly 86,000 clones, under 85% of which appear only once. V was pared by 5 bases and J by 3 bases, with 13 bases between. This CDR3 is built from 15 residues. The germline V gene encodes CDR1 SGHAT and CDR2 FQNNGV. This entry is derived from a study of radiotherapy plus CTLA-4 blockade in lung cancer. Background on the study: Objective response was observed in over 15% of patients, and disease control in 30% to 40%. Study-wide findings and caveats: Blood TCR clones of tumor origin expanded after radiotherapy plus ipilimumab.

The rearrangement joins TRBV11-2 to TRBJ1-4; maybe TRBD1 (5 bases). The material sequenced was peripheral blood, taken from a patient treated with radiotherapy plus ipilimumab. This sequence was found in a human donor with non-small cell lung cancer who had stable disease on radiotherapy plus ipilimumab. The CDR3 nucleotides read TGTGCCAGCAGCCGACTGGGGCTGGCTAATGAAAAACTGTTTTTT. Translating gives CASSRLGLANEKLFF.